A selection of T cell receptor beta chains follows, all from one sample in a study of Graves' ophthalmopathy and Graves' hyperthyroidism. MiXCR, applied by TCRdb to the multiplex PCR reads, yields one record per CDR3 protein. The sample records about 500,000 distinct CDR3 sequences, under 45% being singletons. Sequencing used peripheral blood or thyroid tissue (not recorded which). The receptors shown here come from an adult man with Graves' hyperthyroidism. The CDR3 runs from the conserved cysteine through the conserved F or W. Fields, in order: CDR3 protein, CDR3 DNA, clone size, J gene, D gene, V gene. D genes are given only for firm matches. Not every row has a clone size; where given, it reads once, few, many or a size class.

CSVEGRLVGETQYF,TGCAGCGTTGAAGGACGACTGGTGGGGGAGACCCAGTACTTC,-,TRBJ2-5,-,TRBV29-1
CASSLRRHQETQYF,TGTGCCAGCAGCTTGCGGAGACACCAAGAGACCCAGTACTTC,many,TRBJ2-5,-,TRBV7-2
CASSLYNMGGYTF,TGTGCCAGCAGTTTATATAACATGGGTGGCTACACCTTC,many,TRBJ1-2,-,TRBV12-3/TRBV12-4
CASSISGRGSYEQYF,TGTGCCAGCAGCATTAGCGGGAGGGGATCCTACGAGCAGTACTTC,many,TRBJ2-7,TRBD2,TRBV7-6
CASSVAGDQPQHF,TGTGCCAGCAGCGTAGCCGGTGATCAGCCCCAGCATTTT,many,TRBJ1-5,-,TRBV9
CASSWKLAGADEQYF,TGTGCCAGCAGCTGGAAGTTAGCGGGAGCCGACGAGCAGTACTTC,many,TRBJ2-7,TRBD2,TRBV5-4
CASSLGQAAGELFF,TGTGCCAGCAGCTTGGGACAGGCGGCCGGGGAGCTGTTTTTT,many,TRBJ2-2,TRBD1,TRBV7-9
CASTLREGGGEKLFF,TGTGCCAGCACCCTGAGGGAGGGCGGAGGTGAAAAACTGTTTTTT,-,TRBJ1-4,-,TRBV6-5
CSVESPYTEAFF,TGCAGCGTTGAGTCGCCATACACTGAAGCTTTCTTT,many,TRBJ1-1,-,TRBV29-1
CASSPVGGEQYF,TGTGCCAGCTCACCAGTAGGGGGCGAGCAGTACTTC,few,TRBJ2-7,-,TRBV18
CATSVRSPAAGANVLTF,TGTGCCACCAGTGTACGGTCCCCAGCAGCTGGGGCCAACGTCCTGACTTTC,many,TRBJ2-6,-,TRBV24-1
CSVEGGSSYNEQFF,TGCAGCGTTGAGGGCGGGAGCTCCTACAATGAGCAGTTCTTC,few,TRBJ2-1,TRBD2,TRBV29-1
CASSFRDRVGYEQCF,TGTGCCAGCAGCTTCCGGGACAGGGTTGGCTACGAGCAGTGCTTC,-,TRBJ2-7,TRBD1,TRBV11-1
CASSQGVAYEQYF,TGTGCCAGCAGCCAAGGCGTAGCCTACGAGCAGTACTTC,many,TRBJ2-7,-,TRBV3-1
CASSTDSGTGIYEQYF,TGTGCCAGCAGCACAGATTCCGGGACAGGGATCTACGAGCAGTACTTC,many,TRBJ2-7,TRBD1,TRBV7-8
CASSFSTSYEQYF,TGTGCCAGCAGTTTCAGCACCTCCTACGAGCAGTACTTC,many,TRBJ2-7,-,TRBV28
CATRDRIYGYTF,TGTGCCACCCGGGACAGAATCTATGGCTACACCTTC,once,TRBJ1-2,TRBD1,TRBV2
CASSPGQGLSGYTF,TGTGCCAGCAGCCCGGGACAGGGGTTGTCGGGCTACACCTTC,-,TRBJ1-2,TRBD1,TRBV12-3/TRBV12-4
CSAKEGSNTEAFF,TGCAGTGCCAAGGAGGGCTCGAACACTGAAGCTTTCTTT,many,TRBJ1-1,-,TRBV20-1
CSARGQGSHEQYF,TGCAGTGCTAGAGGGCAGGGGTCCCACGAGCAGTACTTC,-,TRBJ2-7,-,TRBV20-1
CAAGQAYEQYF,TGTGCCGCGGGACAGGCCTACGAGCAGTACTTC,few,TRBJ2-7,TRBD1,TRBV28